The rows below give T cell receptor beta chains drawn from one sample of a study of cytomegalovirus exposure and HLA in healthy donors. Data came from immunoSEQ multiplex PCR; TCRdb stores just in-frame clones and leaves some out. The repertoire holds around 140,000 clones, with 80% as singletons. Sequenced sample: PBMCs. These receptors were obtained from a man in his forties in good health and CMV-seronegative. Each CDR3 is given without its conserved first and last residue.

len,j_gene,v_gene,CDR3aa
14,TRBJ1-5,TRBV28,ASSSGTGGRVQPQH
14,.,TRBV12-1,ASSSLAGPGSYEQY
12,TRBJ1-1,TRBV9,ASSAMRTATEAF
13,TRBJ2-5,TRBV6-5,ASSYSTSWAQEQY
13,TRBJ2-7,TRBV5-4,ASSLGQAPSYEQY
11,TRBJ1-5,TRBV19,ASSISGNQPQH
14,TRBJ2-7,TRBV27,ASSGMREGSSYEQY
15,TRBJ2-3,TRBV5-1,ASSISAGVGSTDTQY
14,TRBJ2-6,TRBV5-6,ASSLESAGGANVLT
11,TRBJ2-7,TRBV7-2,ASSYSGAYEQY